This T cell receptor beta chain comes out of a study of radiotherapy plus CTLA-4 blockade in lung cancer. About the study: Objective responses were observed in 15% to 20% of patients, and disease control was achieved by about 30%.

As regards this clone: Its antigen remains unidentified.

Those patients who had chemo-refractory metastatic non-small-cell lung cancer were given focal radiation along with CTLA-4 blockade through ipilimumab. Measured with immunoSEQ multiplex PCR; TCRdb has only the in-frame clones, and not every one. In the table there are approximately 47,000 clones, about 81% of which are singletons. Overall study findings and caveats: Response was reportedly best predicted by early blood T cell clone dynamics, with interferon-beta. Blood saw expansion of tumor-derived TCR clones after radiotherapy plus ipilimumab.

The specimen comprised peripheral blood, sampled from a patient treated with radiotherapy plus ipilimumab. The sequence came from a human donor with non-small cell lung cancer who had stable disease on radiotherapy plus ipilimumab.

CDR3 protein: CASRLQGQETQYF. CDR3 DNA: TGTGCCAGCAGGTTACAGGGACAAGAGACCCAGTACTTC. The chain has TRBV28 and TRBJ2-5, with a possible D match to TRBD1 (6 bases). CDR1 is MDHEN, CDR2 SYDVKM, per germline. V was shortened by 6 bases and J by 2 bases, with 10 bases between the two germline ends. This CDR3 has 13 residues. The full variable domain, in which reference TRBV28 and TRBJ2-5 provide the parts outside the CDR3, is DVKVTQSSRYLVKRTGEKVFLECVQDMDHENMFWYRQDPGLGLRLIYFSYDVKMKEKGDIPEGYSVSREKKERFSLILESASTNQTSMYLCASRLQGQETQYFGPGTRLLVL.